These 25 T cell receptor beta chains were all obtained from the same sample, sequenced in a study of naive and memory T cell subsets. TCR cDNA received a 3' ligated oligonucleotide that carried a UMI. Four PCR rounds used nested alpha and beta constant region primers plus the SP2 primer. A single record per CDR3 protein comes from TCRdb applying MiXCR to the 5' RACE reads. The sample lists 55,000 to 70,000 distinct CDR3 sequences, 7.2% seen once, with around 10% in the top ten. All receptors derive from a male donor in good health.

This clonotype came up a few times. The chain is built from TRBV9 and TRBJ1-4; D uncertain. CDR1 SGDLS and CDR2 YYNGEE come from the germline V gene. V lost 0 bases and J lost 4, with 10 bases in between. The CDR3 is 15 amino acids. CDR3 residues: CASSVAPWLNEKLFF. CDR3 nucleotides: TGTGCCAGCAGCGTAGCTCCCTGGCTTAATGAAAAACTGTTTTTT.

This clonotype has more than one count but fewer than ten. The rearrangement joins TRBV5-1 to TRBJ2-7; no definite D call. V was cut by 0 bases and J by 2 bases, with 12 bases left in between. Germline CDR1 reads SGHRS; CDR2 reads YFSETQ. The CDR3 totals 15 residues. CDR3 sequence: CASSLEQPNPYEQYF. The CDR3 coding sequence is TGCGCCAGCAGCTTGGAACAGCCCAACCCCTACGAGCAGTACTTC.

The table lists this clonotype with a few counts. The rearrangement links TRBV29-1 to TRBJ2-1; TRBD2 agrees at 8 bases. Germline V lookup: CDR1 SQVTM, CDR2 ANQGSEA. The CDR3 loop spans 15 amino acids. The V and J ends lost 5 bases and 2 bases, in that order; junction bases with no gene match: 8. CDR3 DNA sequence: TGCAGCGTTTATACCGGGACTAGAGCCTACAATGAGCAGTTCTTC. This translates into CSVYTGTRAYNEQFF.

The chain joins TRBV10-3 to TRBJ2-3; 11 bases fit TRBD2. Per the germline V gene, CDR1 is ENHRY and CDR2 is SYGVKD. The CDR3 runs 16 residues. V shed 6 bases, J shed 0 bases, and the junction held 5 bases outside the gene matches. Here the CDR3 DNA reads TGTGCCATCAGATCACTAGCGGGAGAGAGCACAGATACGCAGTATTTT. It encodes CAIRSLAGESTDTQYF.

This clonotype came up many times. The V gene is TRBV10-1, the J gene TRBJ2-3; the match to TRBD1 covers 8 bases. The germline CDR1 and CDR2 sequences are WNHNN and SYGVQD (reference sequence). V shed 3 bases, J shed 3 bases, and the junction held 11 bases outside the gene matches. This CDR3 comprises 17 residues. The CDR3 loop is CASSDAGQGVGTDTQYF. As DNA, the CDR3 is TGCGCCAGCAGTGACGCAGGACAGGGTGTTGGAACAGATACGCAGTATTTT.

This clonotype was seen many times. The CDR3 here is CSATGDGQYF. DNA of the CDR3: TGCAGCGCCACAGGGGACGGGCAGTACTTC. This chain uses TRBV29-1 with TRBJ2-7, with 7 bases lining up with TRBD1. V lost 7 bases and J lost 9; bases outside the gene matches: 6. CDR1 is SQVTM, CDR2 ANQGSEA, per germline. The CDR3 contains 10 residues.

The J gene is TRBJ2-1, the V gene TRBV14, with D perhaps matching TRBD1 (6 bases). This CDR3 comprises 11 residues. CDR1 SGHDN and CDR2 FVKESK come from the germline V gene. DNA of the CDR3: TGTGCAACGGAACAGGGAACTGAGCAGTTCTTC. It specifies CATEQGTEQFF.

The table lists this clonotype with a few counts. V usage is TRBV5-1 and J usage is TRBJ2-2; no reliable D call. The germline V and J ends were trimmed by 7 bases and 0 bases, with 16 bases remaining between them. CDR3 length: 16 residues. Germline V gene lookup returns CDR1 SGHRS and CDR2 YFSETQ. CDR3 sequence reads: CASHPTGQTNTGELFF. The CDR3 nucleotides read TGCGCCAGCCATCCGACTGGCCAGACGAACACCGGGGAGCTGTTTTTT.

This sequence joins TRBV20-1 and TRBJ2-7; D remains ambiguous. The V gene's germline CDR1 is DFQATT and CDR2 SNEGSKA (reference sequence). Trimming took 3 bases from V and 7 from J, leaving 13 bases between them. The CDR3 runs 12 residues. The CDR3 spells CSASKLIGEQYF. The DNA of the CDR3 is TGCAGTGCTAGTAAACTGATCGGGGAGCAGTACTTC.

This clonotype occurred a few times. The genes are TRBV9 and TRBJ2-7; weak D call: TRBD2 (5 bases). The CDR3 length is 13 residues. Per germline, CDR1 SGDLS and CDR2 YYNGEE. Trimming pared 0 bases from V and 3 bases from J, leaving 7 bases between. The CDR3 DNA reads TGTGCCAGCAGCGTAGGCGGGTTCTACGAGCAGTACTTC. It specifies CASSVGGFYEQYF.

This clonotype was seen at least ten times. The chain employs TRBV19 and TRBJ2-1, with D perhaps matching TRBD2 (6 bases). Trimming took off 5 bases at V and 4 bases at J, with 9 bases between the two ends. CDR3 length: 13 amino acids. Germline CDR1 and CDR2: LNHDA and SQIVND (reference sequence). The CDR3 DNA is TGTGCCAGTAGTCTAGCGTGGTACAATGAGCAGTTCTTC. As protein: CASSLAWYNEQFF.

This clonotype was seen at least ten times. The DNA for the CDR3 is TGTGCCAGCAGTGATCCCCCTGCGGGGCCGGGGGGAGATACGCAGTATTTT. It yields the protein CASSDPPAGPGGDTQYF. This chain links TRBV2 with TRBJ2-3; 7 bases match TRBD2. The ends lost 3 bases at V and 5 bases at J; junction bases unmatched: 14. The CDR3 covers 17 residues. CDR1 and CDR2 from the germline V gene are SNHLY and FYNNEI.

There are a few counts of this clonotype. This chain connects TRBV7-8 to TRBJ2-5; 8 positions agree with TRBD2. Per the germline V gene, CDR1 is SGHVS and CDR2 is FQNEAQ. This CDR3 region has 15 residues. V was pared by 2 bases and J by 1 base, with 3 bases of the junction left unmatched. The CDR3 here is CASSLSGGVQETQYF. The CDR3, as DNA: TGTGCCAGCAGCTTAAGCGGGGGTGTCCAAGAGACCCAGTACTTC.

The J gene is TRBJ2-5, the V gene TRBV14; the D is unclear. The CDR3 is made up of 14 amino acids. The germline gives CDR1 SGHDN, CDR2 FVKESK. V shed 0 bases and J shed 5 bases, with 10 bases lying between them. This CDR3 is CASSQDKGRETQYF. The CDR3 DNA is TGTGCCAGCAGCCAAGATAAGGGTAGGGAGACCCAGTACTTC.

The genes are TRBV20-1 and TRBJ2-1, with TRBD2 as a possible D gene (6 bases). CDR1 and CDR2 from the germline V gene are DFQATT and SNEGSKA (reference sequence). V was cut by 0 bases and J by 8 bases, with 8 bases left in between. The CDR3 extends over 12 amino acids. The chain's CDR3 is CSARERGHEQFF. The CDR3 DNA sequence: TGCAGTGCTAGAGAGCGGGGACATGAGCAGTTCTTC.

In this sample, this clonotype turned up many times. The chain uses TRBV9 and TRBJ2-7, with unresolved D. The CDR3 runs to 14 residues. Germline V lookup: CDR1 SGDLS, CDR2 YYNGEE. The V end was cut by 0 bases, the J end by 2 bases, with 9 bases between. Here the CDR3 DNA reads TGTGCCAGCAGCGTAGGAGAAGGGACCTACGAGCAGTACTTC. The encoded protein is CASSVGEGTYEQYF. The whole variable domain, remainder taken from reference TRBV9 and TRBJ2-7, is DSGVTQTPKHLITATGQRVTLRCSPRSGDLSVYWYQQSLDQGLQFLIQYYNGEERAKGNILERFSAQQFPDLHSELNLSSLELGDSALYFCASSVGEGTYEQYFGPGTRLTVT.

This clonotype was seen repeatedly, ten times or more. This chain connects TRBV29-1 to TRBJ1-4, with TRBD1 matching over 10 bases. V gave up 5 bases and J gave up 8 bases; unmatched junction bases: 5. The length of the CDR3 is 13 residues. CDR1 SQVTM and CDR2 ANQGSEA come from the germline V gene. The CDR3 sequence is CSVPGQGREKLFF. The DNA of the CDR3 is TGCAGCGTTCCGGGACAGGGGAGGGAAAAACTGTTTTTT.

Concerning this clonotype: This may arise from a read error, as a much more abundant clone is one base away. V and J are TRBV29-1 and TRBJ2-5; TRBD1 is a possible D gene (5 bases). Germline lookup yields CDR1 SQVTM and CDR2 ANQGSEA. V lost 7 bases, J lost 1 base, and 13 bases lay in between. The CDR3 covers 13 residues. CDR3 region: CSGADSLQETQYF. Written as DNA, the CDR3 is TGCAGCGGAGCCGACAGCCTCCAAGAGACCCAGTACTTC.

This clonotype was seen more than once but under ten times. The rearrangement joins TRBV2 to TRBJ2-1, with D unclear. Germline CDR1 is SNHLY and CDR2 is FYNNEI. Trimming left V 1 base short and J 5 bases short, with 6 bases between. This CDR3 has 13 residues. The CDR3 bases are TGTGCCAGCAGTGAAGACATAGACAATGAGCAGTTCTTC. Translated, it gives CASSEDIDNEQFF.

This clonotype showed up many times. The rearrangement joins TRBV6-1 to TRBJ2-7; TRBD2 aligns across 8 bases. Trimming cost V 4 bases and J 2 bases; bases outside gene matches: 1. The CDR3 sequence is 13 residues long. Germline V gene data show CDR1 as MNHNS and CDR2 as SASEGT. The CDR3 DNA reads TGTGCCAGCAGTGCTAGCGGGCCCTACGAGCAGTACTTC. Its translation is CASSASGPYEQYF.

This clonotype showed up many times. This chain connects TRBV29-1 to TRBJ2-7, with 7 bases aligning to TRBD1. The V gene's germline CDR1 is SQVTM and CDR2 ANQGSEA. The CDR3 is 13 residues long. The ends lost 7 bases at V and 3 bases at J; junction bases unmatched: 9. The CDR3 region has the DNA TGCAGCGCCGCCGGGACAGCCTTCTACGAGCAGTACTTC. Protein product: CSAAGTAFYEQYF.

This clonotype has at least ten counts. The J gene is TRBJ1-1, the V gene TRBV11-2; D is unclear. V was pared by 5 bases and J by 3 bases, with 13 bases between. The CDR3 contains 14 residues. Per germline, CDR1 SGHAT and CDR2 FQNNGV. The chain's CDR3 is CASSVSRTHTEAFF. The CDR3 DNA reads TGTGCCAGCAGCGTAAGCAGAACTCACACTGAAGCTTTCTTT.

This clonotype was detected many times. The rearrangement joins TRBV12-3 or TRBV12-4 to TRBJ1-5; a possible D gene is TRBD1 (5 bases). The CDR3 spans 15 residues. V lost 0 bases and J 6 bases, leaving 12 bases between the germline ends. The chain's CDR3 is CASSLAGQGSQPQHF. CDR3 nucleotide sequence: TGTGCCAGCAGTTTAGCGGGGCAGGGAAGTCAGCCCCAGCATTTT.

This clonotype was seen at least ten times. The rearrangement links TRBV28 to TRBJ2-1; 11 bases are shared with TRBD2. CDR3 length: 17 amino acids. J lost 7 bases, V lost 4 bases, and 12 bases had no gene match. Germline V gene data show CDR1 as MDHEN and CDR2 as SYDVKM. The CDR3: CASSSGVSGRARNEQFF. CDR3 nucleotides: TGTGCCAGCAGTTCCGGAGTTAGCGGGAGGGCCAGGAATGAGCAGTTCTTC.

The chain links TRBV4-1 to TRBJ1-1, with D uncertain. Germline V CDR1 and CDR2: MGHRA, YSYEKL. The CDR3 has 14 amino acids. V dropped 8 bases and J dropped 3 bases, with 16 bases sitting between them. The CDR3 sequence: CASAGPLKDTEAFF. CDR3 nucleotides: TGCGCCAGCGCCGGACCCCTAAAGGACACTGAAGCTTTCTTT.